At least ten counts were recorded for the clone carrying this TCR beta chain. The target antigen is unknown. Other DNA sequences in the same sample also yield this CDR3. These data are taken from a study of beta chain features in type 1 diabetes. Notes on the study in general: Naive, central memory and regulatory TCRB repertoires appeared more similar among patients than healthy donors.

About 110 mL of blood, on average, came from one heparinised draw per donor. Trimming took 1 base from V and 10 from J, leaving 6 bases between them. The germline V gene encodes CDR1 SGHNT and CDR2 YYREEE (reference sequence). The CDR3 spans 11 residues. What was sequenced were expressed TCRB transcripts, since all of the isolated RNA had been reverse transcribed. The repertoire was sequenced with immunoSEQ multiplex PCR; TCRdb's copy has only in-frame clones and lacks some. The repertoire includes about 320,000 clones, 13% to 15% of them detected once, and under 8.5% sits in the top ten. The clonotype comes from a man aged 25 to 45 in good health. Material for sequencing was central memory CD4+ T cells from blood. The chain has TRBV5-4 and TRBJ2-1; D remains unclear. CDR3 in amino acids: CASSLSREQFF. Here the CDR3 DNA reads TGTGCCAGCAGCTTGAGTAGAGAGCAGTTCTTC.